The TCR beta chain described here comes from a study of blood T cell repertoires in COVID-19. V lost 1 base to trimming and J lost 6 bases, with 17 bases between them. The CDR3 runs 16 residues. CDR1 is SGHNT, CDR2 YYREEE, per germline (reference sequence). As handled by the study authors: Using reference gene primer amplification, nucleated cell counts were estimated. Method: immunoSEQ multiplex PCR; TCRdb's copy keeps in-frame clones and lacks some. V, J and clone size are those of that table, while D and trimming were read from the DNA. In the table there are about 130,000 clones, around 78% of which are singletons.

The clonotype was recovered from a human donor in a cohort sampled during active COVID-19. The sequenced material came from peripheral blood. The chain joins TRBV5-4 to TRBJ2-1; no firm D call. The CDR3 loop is CASSLFRVSSGNEQFF. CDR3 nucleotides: TGTGCCAGCAGCTTGTTTCGGGTCTCGAGTGGCAATGAGCAGTTCTTC. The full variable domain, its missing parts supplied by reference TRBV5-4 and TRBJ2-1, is ETGVTQSPTHLIKTRGQQVTLRCSSQSGHNTVSWYQQALGQGPQFIFQYYREEENGRGNFPPRFSGLQFPNYSSELNVNALELDDSALYLCASSLFRVSSGNEQFFGPGTRLTVL.